This TCR beta chain was sequenced for a study of cytomegalovirus exposure and HLA in healthy donors. As for the study in general: Within an early data release were about 85 million unique TCRs drawn from HLA-typed donors. Study outcomes and limitations: Association with HLA alleles at 0.05 false discovery rate was found for roughly 17,000 TCR beta sequences in a later analysis. The Asian-associated ancestry cluster reportedly had fewer N-insertions than the approximately 630-donor mean in a later analysis. In an earlier analysis, productive rearrangement rates for most beta V segments clustered near 87% or 30%.

Use of 60 Vbeta and 13 Jbeta primers characterized the PCR. Produced via immunoSEQ multiplex PCR; TCRdb's table is partial and in-frame only. The table includes approximately 110,000 clones, around 85% detected once. V shed 7 bases, J shed 7 bases, and the junction held 8 bases outside the gene matches. Germline V gene lookup returns CDR1 MNHEY and CDR2 SVGAGI. The CDR3 length is 13 residues. Concerning this clone: The antigen is not known.

The source is a man younger than 45 in good health and CMV-seropositive. Sequenced material: PBMCs. This chain links TRBV6-5 with TRBJ2-7; 9 nucleotides align to TRBD2. The CDR3 DNA is TGTGCCAGCAATAGTCCTCTAGCGGGGGAGCAGTACTTC. Translation: CASNSPLAGEQYF.